The source of this T cell receptor (beta chain) is a study of glioma-infiltrating T cells after dendritic cell vaccination. Background on the study: Three intradermal dendritic cell vaccine injections were given every two weeks.

This clone was recorded many times. Its specificity is unknown. The PCR used 60 V beta and 13 J beta primers. Sequencing used immunoSEQ multiplex PCR; TCRdb keeps in-frame clones, though not all of them. Among fewer than 110,000 clones listed, roughly 79% were seen once. The CDR3 has 16 amino acids. Study-wide results and limits: No direct clonality-survival link was found; a diverse polyclonal response may matter.

Blood PBMC samples: pre-vaccination, two weeks post third vaccination, and at tumor progression. The rearrangement links TRBV21-1 to TRBJ1-5; TRBD1, the table's D call, lacks a check against the DNA. TRBV21-1 constitutes a pseudogene. This receptor was obtained from a human donor with glioblastoma. The material was blood, obtained before dendritic cell vaccination. The CDR3 loop reads CASTSVMTGWNQPQHF. The CDR3 DNA reads as TGTGCCAGCACCTCCGTTATGACAGGGTGGAATCAGCCCCAGCATTTT.